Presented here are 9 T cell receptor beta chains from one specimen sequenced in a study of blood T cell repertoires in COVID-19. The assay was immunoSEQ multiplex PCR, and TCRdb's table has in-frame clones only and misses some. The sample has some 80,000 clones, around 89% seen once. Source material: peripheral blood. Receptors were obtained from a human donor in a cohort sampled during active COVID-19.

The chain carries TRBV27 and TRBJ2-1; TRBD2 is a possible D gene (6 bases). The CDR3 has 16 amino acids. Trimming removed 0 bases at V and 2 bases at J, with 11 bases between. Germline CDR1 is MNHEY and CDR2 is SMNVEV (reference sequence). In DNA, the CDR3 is TGTGCCAGCAGTTTATCGTTAGCGGATGCCTACAATGAGCAGTTCTTC. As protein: CASSLSLADAYNEQFF.

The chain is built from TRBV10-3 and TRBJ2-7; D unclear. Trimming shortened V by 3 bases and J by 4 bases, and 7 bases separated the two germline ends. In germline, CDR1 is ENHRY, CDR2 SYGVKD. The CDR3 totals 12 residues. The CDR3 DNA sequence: TGTGCCATCAGTGAAACAGCTTACGAGCAGTACTTC. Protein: CAISETAYEQYF.

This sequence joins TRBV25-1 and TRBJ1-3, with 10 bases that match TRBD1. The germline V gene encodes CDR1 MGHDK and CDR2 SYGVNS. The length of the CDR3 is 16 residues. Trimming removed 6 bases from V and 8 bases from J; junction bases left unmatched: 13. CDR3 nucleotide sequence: TGTGCCAGCAGCGGCTCTCTCGGACAGGGGGTTGACACCATATATTTT. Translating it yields CASSGSLGQGVDTIYF.

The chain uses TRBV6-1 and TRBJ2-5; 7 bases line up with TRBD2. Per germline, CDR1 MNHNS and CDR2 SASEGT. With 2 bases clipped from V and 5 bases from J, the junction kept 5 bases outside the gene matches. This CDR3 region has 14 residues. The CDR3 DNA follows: TGTGCCAGCAGTGAACCCGGGGGGAGGGAGACCCAGTACTTC. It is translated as CASSEPGGRETQYF.

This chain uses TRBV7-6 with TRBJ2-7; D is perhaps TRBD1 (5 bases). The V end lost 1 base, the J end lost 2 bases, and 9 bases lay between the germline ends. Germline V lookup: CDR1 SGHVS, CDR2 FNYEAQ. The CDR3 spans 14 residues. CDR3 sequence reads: CASSLEAGTYEQYF. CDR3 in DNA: TGTGCCAGCAGCTTAGAGGCAGGGACCTACGAGCAGTACTTC.

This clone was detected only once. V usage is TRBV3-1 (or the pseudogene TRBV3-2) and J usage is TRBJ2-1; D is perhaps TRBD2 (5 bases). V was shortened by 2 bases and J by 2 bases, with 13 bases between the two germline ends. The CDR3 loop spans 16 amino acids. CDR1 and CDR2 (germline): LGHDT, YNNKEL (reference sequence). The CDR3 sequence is CASSQFSLAAYNEQFF. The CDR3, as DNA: TGTGCCAGCAGCCAATTCTCCCTAGCTGCCTACAATGAGCAGTTCTTC.

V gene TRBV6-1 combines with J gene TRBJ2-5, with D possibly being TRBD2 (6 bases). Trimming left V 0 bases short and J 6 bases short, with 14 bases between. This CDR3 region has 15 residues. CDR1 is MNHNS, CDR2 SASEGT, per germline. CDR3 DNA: TGTGCCAGCAGTGAAGCCGCCGCGGGGAGGAAGACCCAGTACTTC. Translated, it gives CASSEAAAGRKTQYF.

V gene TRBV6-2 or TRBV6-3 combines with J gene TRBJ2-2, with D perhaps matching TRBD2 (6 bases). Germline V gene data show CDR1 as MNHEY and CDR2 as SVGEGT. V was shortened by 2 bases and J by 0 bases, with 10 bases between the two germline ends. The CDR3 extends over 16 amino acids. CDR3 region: CASSYTGTSNTGELFF. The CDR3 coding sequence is TGTGCCAGCAGTTACACTGGGACTTCGAACACCGGGGAGCTGTTTTTT.

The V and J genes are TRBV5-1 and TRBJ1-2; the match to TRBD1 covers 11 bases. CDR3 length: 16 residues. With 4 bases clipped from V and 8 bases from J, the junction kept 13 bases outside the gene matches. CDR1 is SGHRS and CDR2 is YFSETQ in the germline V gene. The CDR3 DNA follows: TGCGCCAGCAGCACGGGACAGGGGGAAGAAAGTCTAGGCTACACCTTC. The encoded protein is CASSTGQGEESLGYTF.